The T cell receptor (beta chain) described here comes from a study of blood T cell repertoires in COVID-19. Germline CDR1 and CDR2: LGHDT and YNNKEL (reference sequence). The CDR3 covers 14 residues. J lost 4 bases, V lost 3 bases, and 2 bases had no gene match. Some clones are missing from TCRdb's copy, which holds only in-frame ones; the method was immunoSEQ multiplex PCR. The sample includes approximately 440,000 clones, around 90% of them seen just once. Clinical histories supplied by participants themselves formed the basis of cohort assignment. The sequence was collected from a man aged 18 to 29 who had recovered from COVID-19. The rearrangement uses TRBV3-1 (or the pseudogene TRBV3-2) and TRBJ2-1, with TRBD2 matching over 8 bases. Sequenced: PBMCs or T cells enriched from blood (not recorded which). For the CDR3, the DNA is TGTGCCAGCAGCCAGCGGGAGGCTTACAATGAGCAGTTCTTC. Its translation is CASSQREAYNEQFF.